These 32 T cell receptor beta chains were all obtained from the same sample, sequenced in a study of cytomegalovirus exposure and HLA in healthy donors. The PCR was carried out with 60 Vbeta primers and 13 Jbeta primers. The protocol was immunoSEQ multiplex PCR, while the TCRdb copy is restricted to in-frame clones and leaves out a portion. This sample contains over 200,000 clones. The sample comprised PBMCs. The receptors shown here come from a woman aged 30 to 39 in good health and CMV-seropositive.

V usage is TRBV10-3 and J usage is TRBJ2-5; TRBD2 might be the D (5 bases). The CDR3 runs to 13 residues. With 7 bases removed from V and 5 bases from J, the gap between germline ends came to 14 bases. Germline V gene data show CDR1 as ENHRY and CDR2 as SYGVKD. The CDR3 here is CAITPSSGETQYF. Written as DNA, the CDR3 is TGTGCCATCACCCCTAGTTCGGGGGAGACCCAGTACTTC.

The chain employs TRBV15 and TRBJ2-3; 9 bases map to TRBD1. Germline values: CDR1 LNHNV, CDR2 YYDKDF (reference sequence). This CDR3 spans 19 amino acids. V lost 0 bases and J lost 6; bases outside the gene matches: 16. CDR3 loop: CATSRDEGMWDRAPDTQYF. The CDR3 bases are TGTGCCACCAGCAGAGACGAGGGAATGTGGGACAGGGCACCCGATACGCAGTATTTT.

V and J are TRBV7-8 and TRBJ1-1, with 9 nucleotides matching TRBD1. CDR3 length: 15 residues. After removal of 3 bases from V and 2 bases from J, the junction contained 4 bases not matched to a gene. Per germline, CDR1 SGHVS and CDR2 FQNEAQ. The chain's CDR3 is CASSFWGQGNTEAFF. CDR3 sequence (DNA): TGTGCCAGCAGCTTTTGGGGACAGGGCAACACTGAAGCTTTCTTT.

CDR3: CASSRRPGLPQETQYF. The CDR3 DNA follows: TGTGCCAGCAGCCGACGTCCGGGACTACCCCAAGAGACCCAGTACTTC. J is TRBJ2-5 and V is TRBV7-2; the match to TRBD2 covers 7 bases. V dropped 5 bases and J dropped 1; count of bases not matched to a gene: 10. This CDR3 is 16 amino acids long. Germline-derived CDR1 and CDR2 are SGHTA and FQGNSA.

The chain couples TRBV7-2 to TRBJ1-4; D is ambiguous. The CDR3 consists of 15 residues. V lost 2 bases, J lost 3 bases, and 10 bases lay in between. The germline V gene encodes CDR1 SGHTA and CDR2 FQGNSA. CDR3 region: CASSLQRAANEKLFF. CDR3 sequence (DNA): TGTGCCAGCAGCTTACAGCGGGCCGCTAATGAAAAACTGTTTTTT.

V gene TRBV5-6 combines with J gene TRBJ1-1; D remains ambiguous. The CDR3 is 14 residues long. The V end lost 4 bases, the J end lost 1 base, and 11 bases lay between the germline ends. Germline values: CDR1 SGHDT, CDR2 YYEEEE. The DNA for the CDR3 is TGTGCCAGCAGCCCCCTAAATCGGAACACTGAAGCTTTCTTT. The encoded protein is CASSPLNRNTEAFF.

The chain employs TRBV19 and TRBJ2-1, with 8 bases fitting TRBD2. V lost 2 bases, J lost 8 bases, and 14 bases stayed unmatched. This CDR3 has 17 residues. Per the germline V gene, CDR1 is LNHDA and CDR2 is SQIVND (reference sequence). DNA of the CDR3: TGTGCCAGTAGTATAACAGCTCGGAGCGGGGGCTCTGATGAGCAGTTCTTC. Translation gives CASSITARSGGSDEQFF.

The chain combines TRBV7-9 with TRBJ2-1; a possible D gene is TRBD2 (5 bases). The CDR3 loop spans 12 amino acids. Germline V gives CDR1 SEHNR, CDR2 FQNEAQ (reference sequence). V was pared by 11 bases and J by 8 bases, with 16 bases between. The CDR3 sequence: CAYLRGNDEQFF. CDR3 nucleotides: TGTGCCTATCTTCGGGGAAACGATGAGCAGTTCTTC.

This rearrangement joins TRBV6-9 to TRBJ1-5; D might be TRBD1 (5 bases). Germline CDR1 and CDR2: MNHGY and SVAAGI. The CDR3 contains 11 residues. V was cut by 7 bases and J by 9 bases, with 10 bases left in between. The DNA for the CDR3 is TGTGCCAGCACCCTCGGGGGGCCCCAGCATTTT. This encodes CASTLGGPQHF.

The chain recombines TRBV19 with TRBJ1-1; 8 positions match TRBD1. V trimming: 6 bases; J trimming: 6 bases; junction bases outside the gene matches: 9. In germline, CDR1 is LNHDA, CDR2 SQIVND (reference sequence). This CDR3 has 14 residues. The CDR3 is CASRTAGGYSEAFF. Here the CDR3 DNA reads TGTGCCAGTAGAACAGCAGGGGGCTACTCTGAAGCTTTCTTT.

The gene calls are TRBV4-3 and TRBJ2-2; D is unclear. CDR1 is LGHNA, CDR2 YSLEER, per germline. The V end lost 4 bases, the J end lost 8 bases, and 17 bases lay between the germline ends. The CDR3 loop spans 15 amino acids. The CDR3, as DNA: TGCGCCAGCAGCCTGACTTCTGGCGCGTCAGGGGAGCTGTTTTTT. Protein sequence: CASSLTSGASGELFF.

The chain recombines TRBV15 with TRBJ2-3; 7 positions match TRBD1. CDR3 size: 15 residues. J lost 1 base, V lost 5 bases, and 6 bases had no gene match. Germline V CDR1 and CDR2: LNHNV, YYDKDF (reference sequence). CDR3 DNA sequence: TGTGCCACCAGCGGCAGGGGGACAGGCACAGATACGCAGTATTTT. Its translation: CATSGRGTGTDTQYF.

The V gene is TRBV6-1, the J gene TRBJ1-2, with TRBD1 as a possible D gene (6 bases). The V gene's germline CDR1 is MNHNS and CDR2 SASEGT. V was shortened by 2 bases and J by 4 bases, with 11 bases between the two germline ends. CDR3 length: 14 amino acids. CDR3 loop: CASSESGDLYGYTF. The CDR3 DNA sequence: TGTGCCAGCAGTGAATCAGGGGACCTCTATGGCTACACCTTC.

This chain connects TRBV19 to TRBJ2-5; TRBD1 might be the D (5 bases). The J call is doubtful: the DNA matches TRBJ2-7 better. CDR1 is LNHDA, CDR2 SQIVND, per germline (reference sequence). The CDR3 length is 15 residues. Here the CDR3 reads CASSISPGPSYEQYF. CDR3 nucleotides: TGTGCCAGTAGTATCTCTCCAGGGCCCTCCTACGAGCAGTACTTC.

The gene calls are TRBV12-5 and TRBJ2-2; possibly TRBD1 for D (5 bases). The CDR3 covers 16 residues. Trimming stripped 6 bases from V and 4 bases from J, with 18 bases between. CDR1 and CDR2 (germline): LGHNT, FRNRAP. CDR3 in amino acids: CASGLLHPQGTGELFF. The CDR3 DNA reads as TGTGCTAGTGGGTTGCTACATCCCCAGGGCACCGGGGAGCTGTTTTTT.

This chain uses TRBV29-1 with TRBJ2-1, with 8 bases that match TRBD1. In germline, CDR1 is SQVTM, CDR2 ANQGSEA. V lost 1 base and J lost 7; bases outside the gene matches: 9. The CDR3 is made up of 15 amino acids. The CDR3 bases are TGCAGCGTTGAAGGGGGCCGCAGGGGGCTGAATGAGCAGTTCTTC. This codes for CSVEGGRRGLNEQFF.

This chain connects TRBV9 to TRBJ1-2; unclear D gene. V was pared by 8 bases and J by 3 bases, with 8 bases between. Germline-derived CDR1 and CDR2 are SGDLS and YYNGEE. CDR3 size: 11 residues. The CDR3 DNA sequence: TGTGCCAGTAGGAGGGACTATGGCTACACCTTC. Residues: CASRRDYGYTF.

V usage is TRBV12-2 and J usage is TRBJ2-5; TRBD2, the table's D call, was not compared with the DNA. TRBV12-2 is an annotated pseudogene. CDR3 length: 15 residues. The CDR3 DNA is TGTGCAAGTCGCGGCGGGGGGACCCTTCGGGAGACCCAGTACTTC. It codes for CASRGGGTLRETQYF.

The CDR3 protein is CASSVMDTSSYNEQFF. In DNA form, the CDR3 reads TGTGCCAGCTCAGTAATGGACACCAGCTCCTACAATGAGCAGTTCTTC. The chain links TRBV18 to TRBJ2-1; weak D call: TRBD1 (5 bases). The V end was cut by 5 bases, the J end by 0 bases, with 14 bases between. The V gene's germline CDR1 is KGHSH and CDR2 LQKENI. This CDR3 has 16 amino acids.

The genes are TRBV6-5 and TRBJ2-5; tentatively, D is TRBD1 (5 bases). The CDR3 covers 14 residues. Germline V gene lookup returns CDR1 MNHEY and CDR2 SVGAGI. V lost 1 base to trimming and J lost 2 bases, with 8 bases between them. The CDR3 DNA is TGTGCCAGCAGTTACTGGCAGGGTCAAGAGACCCAGTACTTC. This encodes CASSYWQGQETQYF.

The chain couples TRBV11-2 to TRBJ1-2; 7 bases are shared with TRBD1. This CDR3 comprises 14 residues. The germline gives CDR1 SGHAT, CDR2 FQNNGV. Unmatched junction bases numbered 4, after V lost 5 bases and J lost 1 base. Written as DNA, the CDR3 is TGTGCCAGCAGCCCGGGACAGCTTAACTATGGCTACACCTTC. This gives the protein CASSPGQLNYGYTF.

The V call is TRBV4-1, the J call TRBJ1-5; TRBD1 aligns across 8 bases. The CDR3 is made up of 16 amino acids. Germline CDR1 MGHRA, CDR2 YSYEKL. V shed 1 base, J shed 2 bases, and the junction held 4 bases outside the gene matches. The CDR3 DNA is TGCGCCAGCAGCCAAGCGCCGGGACAGGGCAATCAGCCCCAGCATTTT. It translates to CASSQAPGQGNQPQHF.

The rearrangement uses TRBV18 and TRBJ2-1; TRBD2 matches at 10 bases. The V and J ends lost 3 bases and 8 bases, in that order; junction bases with no gene match: 19. This CDR3 has 19 residues. In germline, CDR1 is KGHSH, CDR2 LQKENI. CDR3 sequence (DNA): TGTGCCAGCTCACCGGAGGGGGGCTCCACTAGCGGGATCGTTTATGAGCAGTTCTTC. Translating it yields CASSPEGGSTSGIVYEQFF.

The gene calls are TRBV6-6 and TRBJ2-4; D not resolved. Trimming pared 0 bases from V and 0 bases from J, leaving 6 bases between. The CDR3 loop spans 15 amino acids. Germline V gene data show CDR1 as MNHNY and CDR2 as SVGAGI (reference sequence). The CDR3 is CASSYSMLAKNIQYF. The CDR3 DNA is TGTGCCAGCAGTTACTCCATGTTAGCCAAAAACATTCAGTACTTC.

The genes are TRBV10-3 and TRBJ2-2; D ambiguous. Looked up from germline, CDR1 is ENHRY and CDR2 is SYGVKD. The CDR3 length is 14 residues. Trimming pared 4 bases from V and 0 bases from J, leaving 6 bases between. The CDR3 is CAISVLSNTGELFF. The CDR3 bases are TGTGCCATCAGTGTACTGTCGAACACCGGGGAGCTGTTTTTT.

This sequence joins TRBV4-1 and TRBJ2-7; TRBD2 matches 12 bases. From germline, CDR1 is MGHRA and CDR2 YSYEKL. CDR3 length: 17 residues. The junction had 7 bases not matched to a gene; V was cut back by 3 bases and J by 1 base. The DNA of the CDR3 is TGCGCCAGCAGCCATACTAGCGGGGGGCCTAGGTCCTACGAGCAGTACTTC. This gives the protein CASSHTSGGPRSYEQYF.

Details on this clone: A read error may produce the germline difference seen at one junction end. The chain links TRBV6-5 to TRBJ2-1, with D possibly TRBD1 on 6 matching bases. The CDR3 loop spans 13 amino acids. Germline CDR1 and CDR2: MNHEY and SVGAGI. DNA of the CDR3: TGTGCCTGCAGTGGCGGAACAGGGTCCGGGCAGTTCTTC. Translated: CACSGGTGSGQFF.

The V and J genes are TRBV4-3 and TRBJ2-1; TRBD2 matches 7 bases. V shed 2 bases and J 8 bases; nucleotides not matched to a gene: 18. Germline loops: CDR1 LGHNA, CDR2 YSLEER. CDR3 length: 18 residues. The DNA of the CDR3 is TGCGCCAGCAGCCAAAAGTCTCCACTGTGGCGGGAGTTTGATGAGCAGTTCTTC. Translated, it gives CASSQKSPLWREFDEQFF.

The rearrangement joins TRBV4-1 to TRBJ2-5; TRBD2 aligns across 11 bases. Germline CDR1 reads MGHRA; CDR2 reads YSYEKL. The CDR3 runs 17 residues. V lost 4 bases to trimming and J lost 2 bases; unmatched junction nucleotides: 9. The DNA of the CDR3 is TGCGCCAGCAGCCGCCGCGGGGCTAGCGGGGGGCAAGAGACCCAGTACTTC. Its translation is CASSRRGASGGQETQYF.

The chain is built from TRBV7-2 and TRBJ2-3; a weak D match, TRBD2 (5 bases). There are 12 residues in the CDR3. CDR1 SGHTA and CDR2 FQGNSA come from the germline V gene. With 2 bases removed from V and 7 bases from J, the gap between germline ends came to 7 bases. The CDR3 loop is CASSLTRNTQYF. The CDR3 DNA reads TGTGCCAGCAGCTTAACTAGGAATACGCAGTATTTT.

The chain employs TRBV6-6 and TRBJ2-1; 7 bases align to TRBD1. Trimming took 6 bases from V and 4 from J; bases not matched to a gene: 6. This CDR3 is 14 amino acids long. Germline CDR1 reads MNHNY; CDR2 reads SVGAGI (reference sequence). For the CDR3, the DNA is TGTGCCAGCAGCGGAACGGACAGGTACAATGAGCAGTTCTTC. Residues: CASSGTDRYNEQFF.

V and J are TRBV29-1 and TRBJ2-3; 9 bases are a match to TRBD1. J was trimmed by 4 bases and V by 7 bases; bases with no gene match: 9. The CDR3 runs 14 residues. Germline CDR1 and CDR2: SQVTM and ANQGSEA. The CDR3 region is CSGRATGGSDTQYF. For the CDR3, the DNA is TGCAGCGGGAGAGCTACAGGGGGCTCAGATACGCAGTATTTT.